A single sample gave rise to the 16 T cell receptor beta chains below, sequenced in a study of blood T cell repertoires in COVID-19. Method: immunoSEQ multiplex PCR; TCRdb's copy keeps in-frame clones and lacks some. Among over 250,000 clones listed, 85% were seen once. Source material: peripheral blood. The receptors stem from a man over 45 with active or convalescent COVID-19.

A few counts support this clone. This chain joins TRBV28 and TRBJ1-1; D is perhaps TRBD1 (5 bases). The germline V and J ends were trimmed by 2 bases and 2 bases, with 9 bases remaining between them. Germline values: CDR1 MDHEN, CDR2 SYDVKM. CDR3 size: 14 residues. This chain's CDR3 is CASSLVRVNTEAFF. CDR3 coding DNA: TGTGCCAGCAGTTTAGTCAGGGTCAACACTGAAGCTTTCTTT.

This clone was picked up a small number of times. The rearrangement joins TRBV19 to TRBJ2-7, with TRBD1 matching 8 bases. This CDR3 comprises 13 residues. J was trimmed by 7 bases and V by 4 bases; bases with no gene match: 6. Germline assignment: CDR1 LNHDA and CDR2 SQIVND (reference sequence). CDR3 loop: CASSSVTGGEQYF. CDR3 in DNA: TGTGCCAGTAGTAGCGTTACAGGGGGTGAGCAGTACTTC.

This clone was found a few times. The chain joins TRBV30 to TRBJ1-1; TRBD1 agrees at 8 bases. This CDR3 has 13 amino acids. Germline CDR1 and CDR2: GTSNPN and SVGIG (reference sequence). Losses at the gene ends were 4 bases for V and 8 bases for J; bases not matched to a gene: 9. The CDR3 sequence is CAWTRGRASEAFF. The CDR3 DNA reads as TGTGCCTGGACCAGGGGGCGCGCGTCCGAAGCTTTCTTT.

The chain has TRBV7-2 and TRBJ2-2; D not resolved. Germline V CDR1 and CDR2: SGHTA, FQGNSA. Deletions cut 1 base from V and 1 base from J, with 7 bases between. The CDR3 consists of 15 residues. The CDR3 spells CASSLVSGNTGELFF. As DNA, the CDR3 is TGTGCCAGCAGCTTAGTGTCAGGGAACACCGGGGAGCTGTTTTTT.

The chain carries TRBV27 and TRBJ2-3, with D tentatively TRBD1 (6 bases). This CDR3 contains 15 residues. Trimming left V 4 bases short and J 1 base short, with 12 bases between. Germline loops: CDR1 MNHEY, CDR2 SMNVEV (reference sequence). CDR3 amino acids: CASSSQGFGTDTQYF. DNA for the CDR3: TGTGCCAGCAGTTCACAGGGATTTGGCACAGATACGCAGTATTTT.

This chain uses TRBV5-6 with TRBJ1-6; TRBD1 matches at 8 bases. CDR1 and CDR2 from the germline V gene are SGHDT and YYEEEE. The CDR3 extends over 15 amino acids. V gave up 0 bases and J gave up 7 bases; unmatched junction bases: 3. The CDR3 DNA follows: TGTGCCAGCAGCTTGGTGGACAGGGCCAATTCACCCCTCCACTTT. Translated: CASSLVDRANSPLHF.

As DNA, the CDR3 is TGTGCCAGCAGTCCCTCAAGCGGGAGTTACGGTGAGCAGTTCTTC. Amino acids: CASSPSSGSYGEQFF. The chain joins TRBV6-5 to TRBJ2-1; 8 positions match TRBD2. V dropped 5 bases and J dropped 9; count of bases not matched to a gene: 12. This CDR3 has 15 residues. Germline CDR1 MNHEY, CDR2 SVGAGI.

This chain uses TRBV7-9 with TRBJ1-3; D not resolved. Looked up from germline, CDR1 is SEHNR and CDR2 is FQNEAQ (reference sequence). The V end lost 5 bases, the J end lost 0 bases, and 17 bases lay between the germline ends. The CDR3 covers 17 residues. For the CDR3, the DNA is TGTGCCAGCAGCCCAAGTCAGCGGCAGCTCTCTGGAAACACCATATATTTT. Protein product: CASSPSQRQLSGNTIYF.

The V and J genes are TRBV9 and TRBJ2-3, with 9 bases fitting TRBD2. V lost 1 base, J lost 6 bases, and 9 bases stayed unmatched. The CDR3 spans 16 residues. Germline loops: CDR1 SGDLS, CDR2 YYNGEE. The DNA for the CDR3 is TGTGCCAGCAGCGTATTTATAGCGGGAGAAGAGGATACGCAGTATTTT. Encoded protein: CASSVFIAGEEDTQYF. The full variable domain, rest sourced from reference TRBV9 and TRBJ2-3, is DSGVTQTPKHLITATGQRVTLRCSPRSGDLSVYWYQQSLDQGLQFLIQYYNGEERAKGNILERFSAQQFPDLHSELNLSSLELGDSALYFCASSVFIAGEEDTQYFGPGTRLTVL.

CDR3 sequence (DNA): TGCAGCGTTGGGAAATATAACAGGGGCATGAACACTGAAGCTTTCTTT. This codes for CSVGKYNRGMNTEAFF. The rearrangement joins TRBV29-1 to TRBJ1-1, with 7 bases identical to TRBD1. Germline-derived CDR1 and CDR2 are SQVTM and ANQGSEA. The CDR3 sequence is 16 residues long. The J segment lost 0 bases and the V segment lost 4 bases, leaving 11 bases of the junction unmatched.

V gene TRBV6-5 combines with J gene TRBJ1-2, with D uncertain. This CDR3 contains 12 residues. V gave up 4 bases and J gave up 11 bases, with 14 bases separating them. Germline CDR1 reads MNHEY; CDR2 reads SVGAGI. This CDR3 reads CASSSGRVWYTF. CDR3 DNA: TGTGCCAGCAGTTCCGGGAGGGTTTGGTACACCTTC.

CDR3 sequence: CASSQDFLSYNEQFF. CDR3 bases: TGCGCCAGCAGCCAAGATTTCCTTTCCTACAATGAGCAGTTCTTC. V gene TRBV4-1 combines with J gene TRBJ2-1; D is unresolved. The CDR3 has 15 residues. Germline CDR1 and CDR2: MGHRA and YSYEKL. V gave up 0 bases and J gave up 1 base, with 7 bases separating them.

The CDR3 DNA sequence: TGTGCCAGCAGCGTAGCCCGATCTGCGGGAGTTTACGAGCAGTACTTC. Translation: CASSVARSAGVYEQYF. The genes are TRBV9 and TRBJ2-7, with 7 bases aligning to TRBD2. Per germline, CDR1 SGDLS and CDR2 YYNGEE. There are 16 residues in the CDR3. The ends lost 0 bases at V and 4 bases at J; junction bases unmatched: 10.

The gene calls are TRBV6-2 or TRBV6-3 and TRBJ1-2, with D perhaps TRBD1 (5 bases). The germline V and J ends were trimmed by 6 bases and 4 bases, with 12 bases remaining between them. From germline, CDR1 is MNHEY and CDR2 SVGEGT. CDR3 size: 13 residues. CDR3 sequence: CASRPTGIYGYTF. DNA for the CDR3: TGTGCCAGCAGACCTACAGGAATCTATGGCTACACCTTC.

The chain recombines TRBV6-5 with TRBJ2-7, with 8 nucleotides matching TRBD2. Germline CDR1 MNHEY, CDR2 SVGAGI. With V trimmed by 7 bases and J by 7 bases, 12 bases remained unmatched. This CDR3 spans 14 amino acids. Here the CDR3 reads CASNVHSGMGEQYF. CDR3 coding DNA: TGTGCCAGCAACGTTCATAGCGGGATGGGGGAGCAGTACTTC.

V usage is TRBV7-8 and J usage is TRBJ2-7; the match to TRBD1 covers 7 bases. The CDR3 consists of 18 residues. With 2 bases clipped from V and 3 bases from J, the junction kept 16 bases outside the gene matches. The V gene's germline CDR1 is SGHVS and CDR2 FQNEAQ. In DNA, the CDR3 is TGTGCCAGCAGCTTAAACCCCCCGAGGCAGGGGGAAGGCTACGAGCAGTACTTC. This encodes CASSLNPPRQGEGYEQYF.